This record covers a single T cell receptor (beta chain). The CDR3 runs 15 residues. Looked up from germline, CDR1 is SEHNR and CDR2 is FQNEAQ (reference sequence). V lost 2 bases and J lost 5, with 10 bases in between. This sample was included in a study of blood T cell repertoires in COVID-19. Participants had their cohort set by participant-reported clinical history. The repertoire was sequenced with immunoSEQ multiplex PCR; TCRdb's copy has only in-frame clones and lacks some. This sample has 250,000 or so clones; around 88% occur once, and the top ten carry roughly 10%. Input material: PBMCs or T cells enriched from blood (not recorded which). This TCR came from a middle-aged man who had recovered from COVID-19. The rearrangement uses TRBV7-9 and TRBJ1-6, with D unresolved. The CDR3 DNA reads as TGTGCCAGCAGCTTACGGGGAGGGAATAATTCACCCCTCCACTTT. Residues: CASSLRGGNNSPLHF.